This TCR beta chain appears in the sequencing data of a study of T cells after yellow fever vaccination. TCRdb reprocessed the 5' RACE reads with MiXCR, giving one entry per CDR3 protein. The table includes about 220,000 distinct CDR3 sequences, approximately 3% detected once. This clonotype was detected only a few times. Its cognate antigen is unknown. Notes on the study in general: Although the secondary response was weaker, it peaked faster, at day 5 versus 15.

This CDR3 has 12 residues. Deletions cut 3 bases from V and 6 bases from J, with 10 bases between. Germline V gives CDR1 DFQATT, CDR2 SNEGSKA (reference sequence). This rearrangement joins TRBV20-1 to TRBJ2-3, with D possibly TRBD2 on 5 matching bases. The TCR was taken from a man aged 18 to 35 who received the YFV17D yellow fever vaccine. Sequencing was performed on CD4+ T cells sorted from PBMCs, taken 10 days after the yellow fever booster vaccination. Here the CDR3 reads CSAREPGDTQYF. CDR3 bases: TGCAGTGCTAGGGAGCCGGGGGATACGCAGTATTTT.